This T cell receptor beta chain was recorded in a study of blood T cell repertoires in COVID-19. For the study at large: Spain, Italy and the United States supplied samples that represented acute and convalescent COVID-19. T cells, B-cell-depleted T cells, or PBMCs provided the cDNA or gDNA that served as material.

The CDR3 has 21 amino acids. Germline V gene data show CDR1 as MRHNA and CDR2 as SNTAGT. Germline trimming cut 0 bases from V and 2 bases from J; bases unmatched to any gene: 12. Original data processing: Estimated nucleated cell counts came from reference gene primer amplification. The protocol was immunoSEQ multiplex PCR, while the TCRdb copy is restricted to in-frame clones and leaves out a portion. The V and J calls and the clone size are those of that table, but D and trimming were determined from the DNA. The sample consists of some 70,000 clones, roughly four fifths of them appearing once. This clonotype was sampled from a man aged 60-69 years with COVID-19, enrolled during active disease. This chain links TRBV6-4 with TRBJ2-2; 13 bases align to TRBD2. Sequencing was performed on peripheral blood. CDR3 sequence (DNA): TGTGCCAGCAGTGACTCGGTGTCGGGACTAGCGGGGAATCCTAACACCGGGGAGCTGTTTTTT. It translates to CASSDSVSGLAGNPNTGELFF.